These 22 T cell receptor beta chains were sequenced from one sample in a study of tumor-infiltrating lymphocytes in primary liver carcinoma (dated by TCRdb to 2016 to 2017). Blood RNA was extracted from unsorted whole blood with TRIzol reagent; germline DNA came from the DNeasy Blood & Tissue kit. The data were produced on an Illumina HiSeq 2500. A constant-region primer and ProtoScript II reverse transcriptase were used to reverse-transcribe TCRbeta-specific cDNA from around 480 ng total RNA. Construction of the TCRbeta libraries relied on three nested rounds of multiplex PCR, following a slightly modified ARM-PCR procedure. Each of the first two PCR rounds ran for about 10 cycles and used multiplex TRBV1-TRBV30 forward primers together with a Cbeta reverse primer. TCRdb reworked the public reads: Q25 trimming with fastp, MiXCR clone assembly, productive beta chains retained. When rows share a CDR3 protein, they turn into one entry using the most common DNA and genes. The sample table lists roughly 330,000 distinct CDR3 sequences, approximately 64% of them with a count of one. About 6% of the sample belongs to the ten largest clones.

What was sequenced was peripheral blood. The source of these receptors is a man aged 35-49 years with primary liver carcinoma and hepatitis B virus infection.

Worth noting for this clonotype: It may be a read error: a sequence one base away is much more abundant. The V call is TRBV6-2 or TRBV6-3, the J call TRBJ2-7, with TRBD2 matching over 9 bases. Looked up from germline, CDR1 is MNHEY and CDR2 is SVGEGT. This CDR3 comprises 14 residues. With V trimmed by 6 bases and J by 6 bases, 9 bases remained unmatched. This chain's CDR3 is CASRYRLAVAEQYF. The CDR3, as DNA: TGTGCCAGCAGATACAGACTAGCGGTCGCCGAGCAGTACTTC.

Details on this clonotype: A read error may produce the germline difference seen at one junction end. V gene TRBV6-2 or TRBV6-3 combines with J gene TRBJ2-7, with 15 nucleotides matching TRBD2. This CDR3 region has 15 residues. Germline lookup yields CDR1 MNHEY and CDR2 SVGEGT. CDR3 protein: CARSYGTSGGYEQYF. CDR3 coding DNA: TGTGCCAGAAGTTACGGGACTAGCGGGGGGTACGAGCAGTACTTC.

Worth noting for this clonotype: The junction departs from the called germline gene at one end, perhaps through a read error. V gene TRBV11-1 combines with J gene TRBJ1-6; no clear D gene. This CDR3 region has 12 residues. In germline, CDR1 is SGHAT, CDR2 FQDESV (reference sequence). The CDR3 reads CASSLEISPLHF. In DNA, the CDR3 is TGTGCCAGCAGCTTGGAGATTTCACCCCTCCACTTC. Variable domain in full (rest from reference TRBV11-1 and TRBJ1-6): EAEVAQSPRYKITEKSQAVAFWCDPISGHATLYWYRQILGQGPELLVQFQDESVVDDSQLPKDRFSAERLKGVDSTLKIQPAELGDSAMYLCASSLEISPLHFGNGTRLTVT.

This chain connects TRBV5-5 to TRBJ1-6; D not certain. The V and J ends lost 0 bases and 2 bases respectively, with 15 bases between them. This CDR3 is built from 18 residues. The V gene's germline CDR1 is SGHKS and CDR2 YYEKEE (reference sequence). CDR3 sequence: CASSLVSGFGAYNSPLHF. CDR3 DNA sequence: TGTGCCAGCAGCTTGGTCAGTGGATTCGGGGCCTATAATTCACCCCTCCACTTT. Drawing the rest from reference TRBV5-5 and TRBJ1-6, the complete variable domain is DAGVTQSPTHLIKTRGQQVTLRCSPISGHKSVSWYQQVLGQGPQFIFQYYEKEERGRGNFPDRFSARQFPNYSSELNVNALLLGDSALYLCASSLVSGFGAYNSPLHFGNGTRLTVT.

This clonotype showed up many times. The genes are TRBV6-5 and TRBJ2-7; no reliable D call. The V gene lost 6 bases and the J gene lost 3 bases, with 6 bases spanning the gap. The CDR3 has 11 residues. The germline V gene has CDR1 MNHEY and CDR2 SVGAGI. This chain's CDR3 is CASRRVYEQYF. In DNA form, the CDR3 reads TGTGCCAGCAGACGAGTCTACGAGCAGTACTTC.

A remark on this clonotype: This may stem from a read error, because a much larger clone lies one nucleotide away. The chain has TRBV29-1 and TRBJ2-2, with 9 bases matching TRBD1. Looked up from germline, CDR1 is SQVTM and CDR2 is ANQGSEA. V gave up 4 bases and J gave up 4 bases; unmatched junction bases: 4. CDR3 length equals 14 residues. CDR3 in amino acids: CSVGQGGSTGELFF. In DNA form, the CDR3 reads TGCAGCGTTGGACAGGGGGGGAGCACCGGGGAGCTGTTTTTT.

In regard to this clonotype: A single base separates this from a much larger clone, so it may be a read error. The chain employs TRBV6-6 and TRBJ2-7; D is possibly TRBD2 (6 bases). From germline, CDR1 is MNHNY and CDR2 SVGAGI (reference sequence). This CDR3 is built from 13 residues. For the CDR3, the DNA is TGTGCCAGCACCCAAGGGAGGTCCTACGGGCAGTACTTC. Translation: CASTQGRSYGQYF.

This clonotype was seen once. A junction end diverges from the germline sequence, so it may reflect a read error. The rearrangement links TRBV28 to TRBJ2-3, with TRBD1 matching over 7 bases. Germline CDR1 reads MDHEN; CDR2 reads SYDVKM. CDR3 length: 16 residues. The CDR3 DNA sequence: TGTGCCAACAGTCCCCGGACAGGAAGGAGCACAGATACGCAGTATTTT. Translated, it gives CANSPRTGRSTDTQYF.

The J gene is TRBJ2-1, the V gene TRBV11-1, with D uncertain. The CDR3 is 12 residues long. From germline, CDR1 is SGHAT and CDR2 FQDESV (reference sequence). V was clipped by 5 bases and J by 10 bases, with 12 bases between them. The CDR3 loop is CASSRIGSEQFF. The CDR3 DNA follows: TGTGCCAGCAGCAGAATAGGGTCCGAGCAGTTCTTC.

With regard to this clonotype: This sequence may be a read error, since a much larger clone differs from it by one base. The chain combines TRBV4-1 with TRBJ2-2; D is ambiguous. CDR3 length: 15 residues. Trimming stripped 0 bases from V and 7 bases from J, with 12 bases between. Germline V CDR1 and CDR2: MGHRA, YSYEKL. For the CDR3, the DNA is TGCGCCAGCAGCCAAGATCGGGTTACGGACGGGGAGCTGTTTTTT. It specifies CASSQDRVTDGELFF.

This clonotype has more than one count but fewer than ten. A much larger clone is a single base away; this may be a read error. This chain joins TRBV12-3 or TRBV12-4 and TRBJ2-3, with a possible D match to TRBD1 (5 bases). The J call may not be correct, given that the DNA end is closer to TRBJ1-5. The CDR3 has 15 amino acids. The CDR3 loop is CASSGTSGSVDTQHF. In DNA form, the CDR3 reads TGTGCCAGCAGTGGGACTAGCGGGAGTGTAGATACGCAGCATTTT.

V usage is TRBV20-1 and J usage is TRBJ1-1; 8 nucleotides match TRBD1. The length of the CDR3 is 13 residues. The germline CDR1 and CDR2 sequences are DFQATT and SNEGSKA (reference sequence). J was trimmed by 5 bases and V by 3 bases; bases with no gene match: 5. The CDR3 coding sequence is TGCAGTGCTAGGCAGGGGGCGAGTACTGAAGCTTTCTTT. Protein product: CSARQGASTEAFF.

CDR3 residues: CASSHWTYNYGYTF. Here the CDR3 DNA reads TGTGCCAGTAGTCACTGGACGTATAACTATGGCTACACCTTC. The J gene is TRBJ1-2, the V gene TRBV12-3 or TRBV12-4; D is undetermined. CDR3 size: 14 residues. Trimming left V 9 bases short and J 1 base short, with 15 bases between.

Note on this clonotype: This may be a read error, as it is one base from a much larger clone. V is TRBV29-1 and J is TRBJ2-2; TRBD2 is a possible D gene (5 bases). Germline CDR1 and CDR2: SQVTM and ANQGSEA. The length of the CDR3 is 15 residues. Written as DNA, the CDR3 is TGCAGCGTTGAAGATCAGGACGACTACACCCGGGAGCTGTTTTTT. Its translation is CSVEDQDDYTRELFF.

There are a few counts of this clonotype. This rearrangement joins TRBV10-2 to TRBJ1-1; TRBD1 aligns across 9 bases. Trimming cost V 6 bases and J 6 bases; bases outside gene matches: 5. The CDR3 runs 13 residues. Germline CDR1 WSHSY, CDR2 SAAADI. CDR3 sequence: CASRGQGISEAFF. The CDR3 DNA follows: TGCGCCAGCAGAGGACAGGGGATCTCTGAAGCTTTCTTT.

On this clonotype itself: A read error may produce the germline difference seen at one junction end. The V gene is TRBV6-1, the J gene TRBJ1-1; possible D gene TRBD1, 5 bases. Germline CDR1 is MNHNS and CDR2 is SASEGT. This CDR3 contains 17 residues. In nucleotides, the CDR3 is TGTGTCAGCAGTGACTTAGATAGGGGACTGGTGAACACTGAAGCTTTCTTT. This translates into CVSSDLDRGLVNTEAFF.

This clonotype was observed at least ten times. This chain uses TRBV29-1 with TRBJ2-7, with D maybe TRBD2 (5 bases). V lost 1 base, J lost 3 bases, and 7 bases lay in between. CDR1 is SQVTM and CDR2 is ANQGSEA in the germline V gene. This CDR3 comprises 12 residues. The CDR3 nucleotides are TGCAGCGTTGAAGGGACTCTCTACGAGCAGTACTTC. Its protein product is CSVEGTLYEQYF.

This clonotype was observed a single time. Sequence at one end of the junction differs from germline and may be a read error. CDR3 in amino acids: CASNHNPGTSGRLPTDTQYF. The CDR3, as DNA: TGTGCCAGCAACCACAATCCGGGGACTAGCGGGAGGCTCCCCACAGATACACAGTATTTT. The V gene is TRBV12-3 or TRBV12-4, the J gene TRBJ2-3; 15 nucleotides match TRBD2. This CDR3 is 20 amino acids long.

To note about this clonotype: A read error may account for a junction end that differs from germline. The DNA of the CDR3 is TGCGCCAGCAGCTTGGATACAGGGTATACCTACAATGAGCACTTCTTC. This encodes CASSLDTGYTYNEHFF. The chain links TRBV5-1 to TRBJ2-1; possibly TRBD1 for D (6 bases). CDR3 length: 16 amino acids. Germline CDR1 reads SGHRS; CDR2 reads YFSETQ.

To note about this clonotype: A much larger clone differs by one base, so this may be a read error. The chain joins TRBV4-1 to TRBJ2-1; D is possibly TRBD1 or TRBD2 (7 bases each). The CDR3 has 15 amino acids. The germline CDR1 and CDR2 sequences are MGHRA and YSYEKL. CDR3 DNA sequence: TGCGCCAGCAGCCCAGGGGGGGGATCCTACAATGGGCAGTTCTTC. Its translation is CASSPGGGSYNGQFF.

This clonotype was observed once. Germline is not matched at one junction end, which may reflect a read error. The CDR3 reads CANSLSLSGGREIQYF. As DNA, the CDR3 is TGTGCCAACAGCTTAAGCCTATCAGGGGGCCGGGAAATCCAGTACTTC. The chain is built from TRBV11-2 and TRBJ2-4; TRBD1 agrees at 8 bases. Germline V CDR1 and CDR2: SGHAT, FQNNGV. The length of the CDR3 is 16 residues.

The rearrangement links TRBV5-4 to TRBJ1-2; unclear D gene. Germline values: CDR1 SGHNT, CDR2 YYREEE (reference sequence). The germline V and J ends were trimmed by 4 bases and 2 bases, with 12 bases remaining between them. The CDR3 covers 14 residues. This CDR3 reads CASSASPENYGYTF. Here the CDR3 DNA reads TGTGCCAGCAGCGCTTCTCCGGAAAACTATGGCTACACCTTC.